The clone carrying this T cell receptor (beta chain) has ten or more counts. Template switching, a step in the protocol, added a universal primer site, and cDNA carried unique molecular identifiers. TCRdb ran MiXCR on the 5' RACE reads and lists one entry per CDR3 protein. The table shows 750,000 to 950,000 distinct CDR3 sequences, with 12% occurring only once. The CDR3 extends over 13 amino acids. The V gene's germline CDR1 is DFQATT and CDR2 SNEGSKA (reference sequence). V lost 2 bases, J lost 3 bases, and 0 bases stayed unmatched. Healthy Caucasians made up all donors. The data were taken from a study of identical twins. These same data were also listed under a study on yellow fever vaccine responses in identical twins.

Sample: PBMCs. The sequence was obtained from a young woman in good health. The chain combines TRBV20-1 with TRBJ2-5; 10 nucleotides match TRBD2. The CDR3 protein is CSARLAGEETQYF. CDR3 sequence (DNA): TGCAGTGCTAGACTAGCGGGAGAAGAGACCCAGTACTTC.